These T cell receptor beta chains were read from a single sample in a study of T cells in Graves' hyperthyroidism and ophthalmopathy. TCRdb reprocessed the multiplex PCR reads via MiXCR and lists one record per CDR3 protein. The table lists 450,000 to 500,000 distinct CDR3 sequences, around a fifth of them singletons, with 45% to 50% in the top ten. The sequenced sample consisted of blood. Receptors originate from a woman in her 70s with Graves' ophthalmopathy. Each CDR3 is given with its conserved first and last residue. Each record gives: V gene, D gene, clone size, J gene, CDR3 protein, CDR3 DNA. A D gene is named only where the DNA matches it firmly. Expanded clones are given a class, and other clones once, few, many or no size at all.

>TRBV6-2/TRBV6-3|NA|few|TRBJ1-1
CASSPLLGQLNTEAFF
TGTGCCAGCAGCCCCCTATTAGGACAGTTGAACACTGAAGCTTTCTTT
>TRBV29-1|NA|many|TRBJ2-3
CSVETPTDTQYF
TGCAGCGTTGAGACTCCCACAGATACGCAGTATTTT
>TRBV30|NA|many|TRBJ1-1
CAWVWGSTEAFF
TGTGCCTGGGTCTGGGGGAGCACTGAAGCTTTCTTT
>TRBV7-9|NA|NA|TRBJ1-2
CASSFEGGFGYTF
TGTGCCAGCAGCTTTGAGGGGGGTTTTGGCTACACCTTC
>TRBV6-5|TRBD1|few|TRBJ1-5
CASSSLDRGDEPQHF
TGTGCCAGCAGTTCTTTAGACAGGGGTGACGAGCCCCAGCATTTT
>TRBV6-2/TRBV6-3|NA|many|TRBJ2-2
CASRTDRTMSTGELFF
TGTGCCAGCAGAACCGACAGGACCATGAGCACCGGGGAGCTGTTTTTT
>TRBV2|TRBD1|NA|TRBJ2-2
CASRRDRGNTGELFF
TGTGCCAGCAGGAGGGACAGGGGGAACACCGGGGAGCTGTTTTTT
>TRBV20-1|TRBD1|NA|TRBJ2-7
CSAHQVGQGYEQYF
TGCAGTGCCCACCAAGTGGGACAGGGTTACGAGCAGTACTTC
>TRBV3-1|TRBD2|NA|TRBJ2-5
CASSLWTSEETQYF
TGTGCCAGCAGCCTATGGACTAGCGAAGAGACCCAGTACTTC
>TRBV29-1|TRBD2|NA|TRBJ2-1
CSAKLAESSYNEQFF
TGCAGCGCGAAACTAGCGGAGAGCTCCTACAATGAGCAGTTCTTC
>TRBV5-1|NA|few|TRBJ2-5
CASSGGVGVQETQYF
TGCGCCAGCAGCGGCGGGGTTGGCGTTCAAGAGACCCAGTACTTC
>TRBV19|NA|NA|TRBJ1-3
CASSIVPSSGNTIYF
TGTGCCAGTAGTATCGTCCCGAGCTCTGGAAACACCATATATTTT
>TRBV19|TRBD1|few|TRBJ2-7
CASTPGQASYEQYF
TGTGCCAGTACCCCGGGACAGGCCTCCTACGAGCAGTACTTC
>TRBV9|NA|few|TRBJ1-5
CASSVEGRRNQPQHF
TGTGCCAGCAGCGTAGAGGGACGGCGGAATCAGCCCCAGCATTTT
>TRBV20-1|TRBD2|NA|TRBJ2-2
CSARDGLAESGELFF
TGCAGTGCTAGAGATGGACTAGCGGAGAGCGGGGAGCTGTTTTTT
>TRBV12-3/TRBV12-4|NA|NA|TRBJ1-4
CASSLGLGSTNEKLFF
TGTGCCAGCAGTTTAGGATTGGGCTCAACTAATGAAAAACTGTTTTTT
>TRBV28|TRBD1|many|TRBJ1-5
CASSPTGVVSNQPQHF
TGTGCCAGCAGCCCCACAGGGGTGGTAAGCAATCAGCCCCAGCATTTT